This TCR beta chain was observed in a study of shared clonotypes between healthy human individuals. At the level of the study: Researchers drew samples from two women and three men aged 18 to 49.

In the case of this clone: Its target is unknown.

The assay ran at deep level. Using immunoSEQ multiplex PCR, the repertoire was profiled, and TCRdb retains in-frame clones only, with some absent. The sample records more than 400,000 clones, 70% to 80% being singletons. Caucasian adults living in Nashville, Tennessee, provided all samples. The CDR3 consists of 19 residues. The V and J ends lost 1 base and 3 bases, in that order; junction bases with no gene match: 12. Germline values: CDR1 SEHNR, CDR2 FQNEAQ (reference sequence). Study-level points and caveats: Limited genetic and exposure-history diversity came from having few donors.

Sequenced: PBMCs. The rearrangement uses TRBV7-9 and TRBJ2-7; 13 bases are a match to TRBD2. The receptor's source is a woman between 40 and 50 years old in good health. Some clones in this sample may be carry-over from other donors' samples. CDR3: CASSLEGLAGTTGSYEQYF. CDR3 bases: TGTGCCAGCAGCTTAGAGGGACTAGCGGGGACGACGGGCAGCTACGAGCAGTACTTC.